This entry describes one T cell receptor beta chain. This specimen belongs to a study of blood T cell repertoires in COVID-19. Study-wide background: Spain, Italy and the United States supplied samples that represented acute and convalescent COVID-19.

V shed 0 bases and J 3 bases; nucleotides not matched to a gene: 7. CDR1 ENHRY and CDR2 SYGVKD come from the germline V gene. The CDR3 contains 16 residues. The method was immunoSEQ multiplex PCR; TCRdb's version includes in-frame clones alone and lacks a portion of them. The sample yields 45,000 to 65,000 clones, about 86% seen once. The sample taken for sequencing was peripheral blood. This receptor was taken from a man older than 75 with active COVID-19. The chain recombines TRBV10-3 with TRBJ1-2; 7 nucleotides agree with TRBD1. The CDR3 is CAISESTQGPDYGYTF. The CDR3 nucleotides read TGTGCCATCAGTGAGTCCACACAGGGGCCGGACTATGGCTACACCTTC.